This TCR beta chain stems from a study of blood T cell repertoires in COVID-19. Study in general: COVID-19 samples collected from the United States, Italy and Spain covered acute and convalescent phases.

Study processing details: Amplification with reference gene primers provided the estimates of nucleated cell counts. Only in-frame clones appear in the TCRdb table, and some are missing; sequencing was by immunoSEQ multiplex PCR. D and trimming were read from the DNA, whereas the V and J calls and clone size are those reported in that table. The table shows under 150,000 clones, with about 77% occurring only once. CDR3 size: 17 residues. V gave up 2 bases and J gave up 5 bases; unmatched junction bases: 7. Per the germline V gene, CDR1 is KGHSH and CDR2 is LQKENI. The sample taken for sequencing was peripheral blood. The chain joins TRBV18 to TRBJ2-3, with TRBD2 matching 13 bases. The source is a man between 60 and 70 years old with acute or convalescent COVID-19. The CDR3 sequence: CASSPRLAGGLRDTQYF. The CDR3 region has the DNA TGTGCCAGCTCACCAAGACTAGCGGGGGGACTAAGAGATACGCAGTATTTT.